This entry lists 19 T cell receptor beta chains sequenced from one sample in a study of ipilimumab plus nivolumab after autologous stem cell transplantation. Sequencing was performed with immunoSEQ multiplex PCR; in TCRdb, only in-frame clones are kept and a portion is missing. The profile shows roughly 25,000 clones, around 84% of them singletons. The specimen comprised PBMCs, sampled in a trial of ipilimumab plus nivolumab as post-transplant consolidation. These receptors all stem from a male donor with diffuse large B-cell lymphoma.

The chain has TRBV5-1 and TRBJ1-2; D gene ambiguous. Trimming cost V 0 bases and J 2 bases, with 8 bases left between them. Germline CDR1 reads SGHRS; CDR2 reads YFSETQ. This CDR3 comprises 14 residues. The CDR3 DNA sequence: TGCGCCAGCAGCTTGGAGGCCAGCAACTATGGCTACACCTTC. It yields the protein CASSLEASNYGYTF.

The chain uses TRBV5-1 and TRBJ1-5, with TRBD1 matching 8 bases. This CDR3 spans 14 amino acids. Per the germline V gene, CDR1 is SGHRS and CDR2 is YFSETQ. Trimming took 2 bases from V and 9 from J; bases not matched to a gene: 7. The CDR3 nucleotides read TGCGCCAGCAGCTTAGGACAGGGCGGTTGGCCCCAGCATTTT. It translates to CASSLGQGGWPQHF.

The chain recombines TRBV5-1 with TRBJ2-2; weak D call: TRBD1 (6 bases). V lost 4 bases to trimming and J lost 4 bases, with 11 bases between them. The CDR3 runs to 14 residues. Germline CDR1 and CDR2: SGHRS and YFSETQ. Here the CDR3 reads CASSEGVGTGELFF. CDR3 sequence (DNA): TGCGCCAGCAGCGAGGGGGTAGGCACCGGGGAGCTGTTTTTT. Based on the CDR3 plus reference TRBV5-1 and TRBJ2-2, the full variable domain is KAGVTQTPRYLIKTRGQQVTLSCSPISGHRSVSWYQQTPGQGLQFLFEYFSETQRNKGNFPGRFSGRQFSNSRSEMNVSTLELGDSALYLCASSEGVGTGELFFGEGSRLTVL.

The chain combines TRBV18 with TRBJ1-1; D is unclear. CDR3 length: 15 residues. V lost 2 bases, J lost 3 bases, and 13 bases lay in between. The germline V gene has CDR1 KGHSH and CDR2 LQKENI. This chain's CDR3 is CASSPAGITHTEAFF. Written as DNA, the CDR3 is TGTGCCAGCTCACCAGCCGGGATAACACACACTGAAGCTTTCTTT.

The J gene is TRBJ1-5, the V gene TRBV7-6; 8 positions match TRBD1. With V trimmed by 6 bases and J by 0 bases, 16 bases remained unmatched. This CDR3 is 19 amino acids long. In germline, CDR1 is SGHVS, CDR2 FNYEAQ. Here the CDR3 DNA reads TGTGCCAGCAGGCTCGGACAGGGCAGAAAGTCGGATAGCAATCAGCCCCAGCATTTT. Translated, it gives CASRLGQGRKSDSNQPQHF.

CDR3: CASSLSGDTDTQYF. In DNA, the CDR3 is TGTGCCAGCAGCTTATCCGGTGACACAGATACGCAGTATTTT. This chain links TRBV7-3 with TRBJ2-3; D gene unclear. This CDR3 is 14 amino acids long. Per germline, CDR1 SGHTA and CDR2 FQGTGA. V lost 2 bases, J lost 2 bases, and 8 bases lay in between.

The V and J genes are TRBV5-1 and TRBJ2-5; TRBD2 matches at 14 bases. The trim removed 0 bases at V and 1 base at J, leaving 2 bases unmatched. This CDR3 has 17 residues. Per the germline V gene, CDR1 is SGHRS and CDR2 is YFSETQ. The CDR3 loop reads CASSLAGLAGAQETQYF. The CDR3, as DNA: TGCGCCAGCAGCTTGGCGGGACTAGCGGGGGCCCAAGAGACCCAGTACTTC.

The chain employs TRBV21-1 and TRBJ1-4. TRBV21-1 is a pseudogene locus. The CDR3 covers 18 residues. In DNA, the CDR3 is TGTGCCAGCAGCAAAAAGCGGAAGGGGGGGTCAACTAATGAAAAACTGTTTTTT. Its protein is CASSKKRKGGSTNEKLFF.

V and J are TRBV5-1 and TRBJ2-1; unclear D gene. The CDR3 runs to 13 residues. V was pared by 4 bases and J by 2 bases, with 7 bases between. The germline V gene has CDR1 SGHRS and CDR2 YFSETQ. The CDR3 here is CASSPLTYNEQFF. The DNA for the CDR3 is TGCGCCAGCAGCCCCCTCACCTACAATGAGCAGTTCTTC.

The chain combines TRBV5-1 with TRBJ2-2, with D unresolved. Germline assignment: CDR1 SGHRS and CDR2 YFSETQ. This CDR3 region has 14 residues. The V end lost 0 bases, the J end lost 6 bases, and 9 bases lay between the germline ends. CDR3: CASSLGVTAGELFF. The CDR3 nucleotides are TGCGCCAGCAGCTTGGGGGTAACCGCCGGGGAGCTGTTTTTT.

This chain uses TRBV25-1 with TRBJ1-6; D remains unclear. Trimming took 3 bases from V and 3 from J, leaving 9 bases between them. Germline CDR1 MGHDK, CDR2 SYGVNS. This CDR3 contains 15 residues. DNA for the CDR3: TGTGCCAGCAGTGACGGGTATCTCTATAATTCACCCCTCCACTTT. It codes for CASSDGYLYNSPLHF.

The V gene is TRBV13, the J gene TRBJ2-1; D uncertain. V lost 7 bases and J 0 bases, leaving 13 bases between the germline ends. CDR1 and CDR2 (germline): PRHDT, FYEKMQ (reference sequence). This CDR3 spans 15 amino acids. The CDR3 bases are TGTGCCAGCAAACTTTTCGGTGTCTCCTACAATGAGCAGTTCTTC. Protein sequence: CASKLFGVSYNEQFF.

The chain is built from TRBV25-1 and TRBJ2-2; 7 bases line up with TRBD1. V lost 6 bases to trimming and J lost 0 bases; unmatched junction nucleotides: 7. Germline lookup yields CDR1 MGHDK and CDR2 SYGVNS. CDR3 length equals 16 residues. The CDR3 protein is CASSRDRAPNTGELFF. DNA of the CDR3: TGTGCCAGCAGCCGAGACAGGGCACCGAACACCGGGGAGCTGTTTTTT.

V gene TRBV4-1 combines with J gene TRBJ1-2; D is ambiguous. The CDR3 covers 13 residues. CDR1 MGHRA and CDR2 YSYEKL come from the germline V gene. Deletions cut 4 bases from V and 6 bases from J, with 12 bases between. This CDR3 is CASSPGWTDGYTF. The CDR3 nucleotides read TGCGCCAGCAGCCCGGGGTGGACGGATGGCTACACCTTC.

The chain carries TRBV5-4 and TRBJ2-3; unclear D gene. The CDR3 consists of 18 residues. Trimming cost V 4 bases and J 1 base, with 22 bases left between them. Germline lookup yields CDR1 SGHNT and CDR2 YYREEE (reference sequence). The CDR3 spells CASSRSNFQPQGTDTQYF. The CDR3, as DNA: TGTGCCAGCAGCCGCTCCAATTTTCAACCTCAGGGCACAGATACGCAGTATTTT.

This clone was recorded only once. The J gene is TRBJ1-5, the V gene TRBV28; 8 positions match TRBD1. Germline CDR1 MDHEN, CDR2 SYDVKM. V shed 6 bases, J shed 8 bases, and the junction held 12 bases outside the gene matches. The CDR3 has 15 amino acids. The chain's CDR3 is CASRAVQGAGEPQHF. The CDR3 nucleotides are TGTGCCAGCAGAGCCGTCCAGGGGGCGGGGGAGCCCCAGCATTTT.

In this sample, this clone turned up a few times. V gene TRBV4-2 combines with J gene TRBJ2-5, with D perhaps matching TRBD1 (5 bases). Germline V gene data show CDR1 as LGHNA and CDR2 as YNFKEQ. The CDR3 loop spans 15 amino acids. With 7 bases removed from V and 2 bases from J, the gap between germline ends came to 17 bases. This CDR3 reads CASKGWVGAQETQYF. The CDR3 DNA reads TGTGCCAGCAAGGGGTGGGTAGGGGCGCAAGAGACCCAGTACTTC.

J is TRBJ2-3 and V is TRBV19; maybe TRBD1 (7 bases). Germline assignment: CDR1 LNHDA and CDR2 SQIVND (reference sequence). V lost 7 bases and J lost 0, with 14 bases in between. The CDR3 has 15 amino acids. For the CDR3, the DNA is TGTGCCAGTATGGAGGGGGCCTCTAGCACAGATACGCAGTATTTT. Amino acid sequence: CASMEGASSTDTQYF.

The gene calls are TRBV30 and TRBJ2-7, with 7 bases matching TRBD1. The CDR3 sequence is 14 residues long. The J segment lost 5 bases and the V segment lost 5 bases, leaving 12 bases of the junction unmatched. The V gene's germline CDR1 is GTSNPN and CDR2 SVGIG (reference sequence). The CDR3 DNA sequence: TGTGCCTGGCAGACAGGGAGCGCCGTCGACGAGCAGTACTTC. As protein: CAWQTGSAVDEQYF.